Shown below are 23 T cell receptor beta chains from a single sample sequenced in a study of blood T cell repertoires in COVID-19. Only in-frame clones appear in the TCRdb table, and some are missing; sequencing was by immunoSEQ multiplex PCR. The sample consists of approximately 170,000 clones, about 91% of them appearing once. The sequencing input was PBMCs or T cells enriched from blood (not recorded which). Receptors were obtained from a woman between 18 and 29 years old who had recovered from COVID-19.

The chain links TRBV2 to TRBJ2-3, with a possible D match to TRBD1 (5 bases). CDR3 length equals 16 residues. V gave up 3 bases and J gave up 4 bases, with 17 bases separating them. The germline V gene has CDR1 SNHLY and CDR2 FYNNEI. CDR3 nucleotide sequence: TGTGCCAGCAGTGATTTTTTGGGTCCCAGGGCAGATACGCAGTATTTT. As protein: CASSDFLGPRADTQYF.

This sequence joins TRBV28 and TRBJ2-3, with 7 bases matching TRBD2. The CDR3 runs to 14 residues. CDR1 is MDHEN, CDR2 SYDVKM, per germline. J was trimmed by 4 bases and V by 6 bases; bases with no gene match: 7. The CDR3: CASSRPREADTQYF. In DNA form, the CDR3 reads TGTGCCAGCAGCCGACCCCGGGAGGCAGATACGCAGTATTTT.

This CDR3 is CAWSVLESGYEAFF. The CDR3 coding sequence is TGTGCCTGGAGTGTACTGGAGAGTGGCTATGAAGCTTTCTTT. The chain is built from TRBV30 and TRBJ1-1; D is undetermined. The CDR3 loop spans 14 amino acids. V lost 0 bases and J lost 7, with 15 bases in between. From germline, CDR1 is GTSNPN and CDR2 SVGIG (reference sequence).

This CDR3 is CASSSVPYNTGELFF. DNA for the CDR3: TGTGCCAGCAGCTCTGTCCCCTACAACACCGGGGAGCTGTTTTTT. The chain combines TRBV7-2 with TRBJ2-2; D is uncertain. The germline V gene has CDR1 SGHTA and CDR2 FQGNSA. V was shortened by 4 bases and J by 2 bases, with 11 bases between the two germline ends. The CDR3 is 15 residues long.

The chain has TRBV15 and TRBJ2-5, with a possible D match to TRBD2 (6 bases). This CDR3 is built from 15 residues. V was shortened by 3 bases and J by 5 bases, with 16 bases between the two germline ends. Germline-derived CDR1 and CDR2 are LNHNV and YYDKDF (reference sequence). The CDR3 loop reads CATSRGGNAEETQYF. For the CDR3, the DNA is TGTGCCACCAGCAGGGGGGGAAACGCCGAGGAGACCCAGTACTTC. The whole variable domain, remainder taken from reference TRBV15 and TRBJ2-5, is DAMVIQNPRYQVTQFGKPVTLSCSQTLNHNVMYWYQQKSSQAPKLLFHYYDKDFNNEADTPDNFQSRRPNTSFCFLDIRSPGLGDTAMYLCATSRGGNAEETQYFGPGTRLLVL.

The V and J genes are TRBV27 and TRBJ1-2; D possibly corresponds to TRBD1 (6 bases). Per germline, CDR1 MNHEY and CDR2 SMNVEV (reference sequence). V lost 10 bases, J lost 6 bases, and 15 bases lay in between. The CDR3 extends over 12 amino acids. Here the CDR3 reads CATVGGLDGYTF. DNA for the CDR3: TGTGCCACCGTGGGGGGGCTGGATGGCTACACCTTC.

The rearrangement links TRBV5-4 to TRBJ1-2; possibly TRBD1 for D (6 bases). The germline gives CDR1 SGHNT, CDR2 YYREEE (reference sequence). The CDR3 has 16 residues. Trimming cost V 3 bases and J 0 bases, with 15 bases left between them. The CDR3 nucleotides are TGTGCCAGCAGCTCTCAACAGGGATCAGCTAACTATGGCTACACCTTC. It codes for CASSSQQGSANYGYTF.

This chain connects TRBV27 to TRBJ2-7, with D tentatively TRBD2 (6 bases). This CDR3 comprises 15 residues. V gave up 4 bases and J gave up 5 bases, with 18 bases separating them. CDR1 and CDR2 (germline): MNHEY, SMNVEV (reference sequence). DNA of the CDR3: TGTGCCAGCAGTTCGTTCTACGGGAGTCTCGACGAGCAGTACTTC. Protein: CASSSFYGSLDEQYF.

The chain combines TRBV7-9 with TRBJ2-7, with D tentatively TRBD2 (5 bases). This CDR3 is 13 amino acids long. Between the trimmed V and J ends, which lost 3 bases and 2 bases, there was a span of 8 bases. Germline V gene data show CDR1 as SEHNR and CDR2 as FQNEAQ (reference sequence). The CDR3 nucleotides read TGTGCCAGCAGCTTCCGGGGAACCTACGAGCAGTACTTC. The encoded protein is CASSFRGTYEQYF. Drawing the rest from reference TRBV7-9 and TRBJ2-7, the complete variable domain is DTGVSQNPRHKITKRGQNVTFRCDPISEHNRLYWYRQTLGQGPEFLTYFQNEAQLEKSRLLSDRFSAERPKGSFSTLEIQRTEQGDSAMYLCASSFRGTYEQYFGPGTRLTVT.

The chain uses TRBV30 and TRBJ1-6; no firm D call. The germline V gene has CDR1 GTSNPN and CDR2 SVGIG (reference sequence). CDR3 size: 15 residues. Trimming took 2 bases from V and 0 from J, leaving 8 bases between them. This CDR3 is CAWSSKSSYNSPLHF. The CDR3 DNA sequence: TGTGCCTGGAGTTCTAAGAGCTCCTATAATTCACCCCTCCACTTT.

This clone was counted only a few times. The genes are TRBV18 and TRBJ2-3; possibly TRBD1 for D (6 bases). This CDR3 comprises 14 residues. The V end was cut by 3 bases, the J end by 2 bases, with 9 bases between. The germline gives CDR1 KGHSH, CDR2 LQKENI. The CDR3 spells CASSPRQVTDTQYF. CDR3 DNA: TGTGCCAGCTCACCGCGACAGGTCACAGATACGCAGTATTTT.

The chain employs TRBV6-4 and TRBJ2-7; TRBD1 is a possible D gene (6 bases). With 4 bases removed from V and 0 bases from J, the gap between germline ends came to 13 bases. The germline V gene encodes CDR1 MRHNA and CDR2 SNTAGT. CDR3 length: 15 amino acids. CDR3 in amino acids: CASSATGDTSYEQYF. CDR3 DNA sequence: TGTGCCAGCAGTGCCACCGGGGACACCTCCTACGAGCAGTACTTC.

The rearrangement uses TRBV7-2 and TRBJ2-5; 7 bases align to TRBD2. CDR1 and CDR2 from the germline V gene are SGHTA and FQGNSA. The CDR3 is made up of 12 amino acids. Losses at the gene ends were 4 bases for V and 5 bases for J; bases not matched to a gene: 1. DNA of the CDR3: TGTGCCAGCAGCTGGGAGGGGGAGACCCAGTACTTC. This sequence encodes CASSWEGETQYF.

This clone was picked up one time. V is TRBV7-9 and J is TRBJ2-1; D is unresolved. The CDR3 length is 13 residues. The germline V and J ends were trimmed by 6 bases and 0 bases, with 6 bases remaining between them. Germline-derived CDR1 and CDR2 are SEHNR and FQNEAQ (reference sequence). CDR3 residues: CASSSSSYNEQFF. DNA of the CDR3: TGTGCCAGCAGTTCGAGCTCCTACAATGAGCAGTTCTTC.

The CDR3 here is CASSRGRGAEAFF. The CDR3 coding sequence is TGTGCCAGCTCAAGGGGCAGGGGCGCTGAAGCTTTCTTT. This chain joins TRBV6-5 and TRBJ1-1, with a weak D call TRBD1 (6 bases). Per germline, CDR1 MNHEY and CDR2 SVGAGI. Trimming pared 8 bases from V and 6 bases from J, leaving 16 bases between. The CDR3 length is 13 residues.

The chain uses TRBV5-5 and TRBJ2-3, with 7 nucleotides matching TRBD1. Trimming cost V 4 bases and J 2 bases; bases outside gene matches: 16. Germline lookup yields CDR1 SGHKS and CDR2 YYEKEE (reference sequence). This CDR3 region has 18 residues. The CDR3 DNA reads as TGTGCCAGCAGCCGTATCCCCCCTGCAGGGGGAGTCACAGATACGCAGTATTTT. It specifies CASSRIPPAGGVTDTQYF. Full variable domain (outside the CDR3, taken from reference TRBV5-5 and TRBJ2-3): DAGVTQSPTHLIKTRGQQVTLRCSPISGHKSVSWYQQVLGQGPQFIFQYYEKEERGRGNFPDRFSARQFPNYSSELNVNALLLGDSALYLCASSRIPPAGGVTDTQYFGPGTRLTVL.

The chain couples TRBV14 to TRBJ1-1, with D unclear. CDR3 length: 15 residues. The V end lost 1 base, the J end lost 1 base, and 10 bases lay between the germline ends. Germline CDR1 and CDR2: SGHDN and FVKESK. The DNA for the CDR3 is TGTGCCAGCAGCCAAGGCTTAACGGGGAACACTGAAGCTTTCTTT. This gives the protein CASSQGLTGNTEAFF.

The chain couples TRBV2 to TRBJ1-6; D is ambiguous. The CDR3 consists of 15 residues. Trimming took 6 bases from V and 0 from J, leaving 9 bases between them. Germline lookup yields CDR1 SNHLY and CDR2 FYNNEI. Here the CDR3 DNA reads TGTGCCAGCAGGAGGGATAGCTCCTATAATTCACCCCTCCACTTT. Translation: CASRRDSSYNSPLHF.

The chain links TRBV7-8 to TRBJ1-2; no reliable D call. The germline V gene encodes CDR1 SGHVS and CDR2 FQNEAQ. The CDR3 contains 13 residues. Deletions cut 3 bases from V and 3 bases from J, with 8 bases between. The CDR3 region is CASSLAADYGYTF. The CDR3 nucleotides read TGTGCCAGCAGCTTGGCAGCGGACTATGGCTACACCTTC.

The rearrangement links TRBV7-8 to TRBJ2-3; D gene unclear. The V gene's germline CDR1 is SGHVS and CDR2 FQNEAQ. With 1 base removed from V and 3 bases from J, the gap between germline ends came to 11 bases. This CDR3 spans 15 amino acids. In nucleotides, the CDR3 is TGTGCCAGCAGCTTAGTACGCCAGACTACAGATACGCAGTATTTT. This translates into CASSLVRQTTDTQYF. Full variable domain (missing parts from reference TRBV7-8 and TRBJ2-3): GAGVSQSPRYKVAKRGQDVALRCDPISGHVSLFWYQQALGQGPEFLTYFQNEAQLDKSGLPSDRFFAERPEGSVSTLKIQRTQQEDSAVYLCASSLVRQTTDTQYFGPGTRLTVL.

The rearrangement links TRBV4-3 to TRBJ2-1, with 9 bases that match TRBD2. Trimming took 0 bases from V and 7 from J; bases not matched to a gene: 7. The CDR3 is 16 residues long. Germline lookup yields CDR1 LGHNA and CDR2 YSLEER. CDR3: CASSQESASGANEQFF. In nucleotides, the CDR3 is TGCGCCAGCAGCCAAGAGTCGGCTAGCGGGGCAAATGAGCAGTTCTTC.

The chain joins TRBV11-3 to TRBJ2-5; D is possibly TRBD1 (7 bases). The CDR3 has 13 amino acids. V shed 4 bases and J shed 5 bases, with 11 bases lying between them. Germline V gives CDR1 SGHNT, CDR2 YENEEA. The CDR3 nucleotides are TGTGCCAGCAGCTATTCAGGGGGGGAGACCCAGTACTTC. Residues: CASSYSGGETQYF.

The rearrangement joins TRBV10-3 to TRBJ2-2, with D possibly being TRBD2 (5 bases). Per germline, CDR1 ENHRY and CDR2 SYGVKD. The CDR3 sequence is 14 residues long. Between the trimmed V and J ends, which lost 3 bases and 3 bases, there was a span of 8 bases. The CDR3 DNA sequence: TGTGCCATCAGTGACACCGGGGACACCGGGGAGCTGTTTTTT. It codes for CAISDTGDTGELFF.